This TCR beta chain was sequenced in a study of blood T cell repertoires in COVID-19. Whole-study context: Acute-phase and convalescent COVID-19 samples originated in the United States, Italy and Spain. The analysed material was cDNA or gDNA that came from T cells, B-cell-depleted T cells, or PBMCs.

Authors' processing steps: Nucleated cell counts were estimated from reference gene primer amplification. TCRdb's copy holds only in-frame clones and misses some; the assay was immunoSEQ multiplex PCR. V and J calls and clone size are as listed in that table; D and trimming were resolved from the DNA. Of 85,000 to 130,000 clones in the sample, around 84% were seen once. The sequencing input was peripheral blood. This TCR came from a man aged 55 to 70 with acute or convalescent COVID-19.

In DNA, the CDR3 is TGTGCCAGCAGCCGCGGTTCACAAGAGACCCAGTACTTC. Residues: CASSRGSQETQYF. This chain connects TRBV11-2 to TRBJ2-5; D remains ambiguous. V was trimmed by 5 bases and J by 2 bases, leaving 9 bases between them. Germline CDR1 and CDR2: SGHAT and FQNNGV. This CDR3 comprises 13 residues.